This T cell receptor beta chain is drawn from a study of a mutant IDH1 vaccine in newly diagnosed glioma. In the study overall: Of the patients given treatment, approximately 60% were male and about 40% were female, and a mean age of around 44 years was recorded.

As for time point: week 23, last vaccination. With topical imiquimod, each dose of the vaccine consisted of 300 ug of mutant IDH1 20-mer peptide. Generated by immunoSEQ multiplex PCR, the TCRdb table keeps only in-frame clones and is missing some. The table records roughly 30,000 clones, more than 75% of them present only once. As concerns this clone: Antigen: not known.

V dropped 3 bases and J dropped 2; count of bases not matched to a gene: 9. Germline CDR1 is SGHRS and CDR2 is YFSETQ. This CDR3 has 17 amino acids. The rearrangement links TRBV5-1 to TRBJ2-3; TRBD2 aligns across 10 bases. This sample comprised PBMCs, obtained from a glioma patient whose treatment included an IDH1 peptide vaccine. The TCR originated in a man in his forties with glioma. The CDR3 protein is CASSSLVSGGLTDTQYF. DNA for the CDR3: TGCGCCAGCAGCTCCCTGGTTAGCGGGGGGCTCACAGATACGCAGTATTTT.